This is a list of T cell receptor beta chains from one sample in a study of T cells in Graves' hyperthyroidism and ophthalmopathy. TCRdb re-analysed the multiplex PCR reads in MiXCR, keeping a single row per CDR3 protein. The sample yields about 290,000 distinct CDR3 sequences, around 17% seen once. The material sequenced was blood. These receptors were obtained from a man aged 30 to 45 with Graves' hyperthyroidism. CDR3s include the opening cysteine and the closing phenylalanine or tryptophan. The D gene is left open where the match is weak. Clone size is shown for a subset of rows, as once, few, many or a class of expanded clone.

V gene	clone size	J gene	D gene	CDR3 DNA	CDR3 protein
TRBV20-1	.	TRBJ1-2	TRBD1	TGCAGTGCGGTAGGGGGCGGGCGGGGGCACCCTTATGGCTACACCTTC	CSAVGGGRGHPYGYTF
TRBV10-1	.	TRBJ2-7	TRBD2	TGCGCCAGCAGCCGAGGACTAGCGGGGGCCTACGAGCAGTACTTC	CASSRGLAGAYEQYF
TRBV14	.	TRBJ2-7	.	TGTGCCAGCAGCCAGCCTTACTACGAGCAGTACTTC	CASSQPYYEQYF
TRBV3-1	.	TRBJ1-4	.	TGTGCCAGCAGCCAAGATAGGGATTTAAGGGAAAAACTGTTTTTT	CASSQDRDLREKLFF
TRBV7-9	.	TRBJ2-5	.	TGTGCCAGCAGCTCGTACAGAGCTGTGGTTGAAGAGACCCAGTACTTC	CASSSYRAVVEETQYF
TRBV25-1	few	TRBJ2-1	TRBD2	TGTGCCAGCAGTGAACCGACTAGCGGGAGGGCAGGGGAGCAGTTCTTC	CASSEPTSGRAGEQFF
TRBV13	.	TRBJ2-7	TRBD1	TGTGCCAGCAGCTCCCAAACGACAGGGACGGGAGAGCAGTACTTC	CASSSQTTGTGEQYF
TRBV18	many	TRBJ1-2	.	TGTGCCAGCTCAACATCCCGAGCCTGGGACAACGGCTATGGCTACACCTTC	CASSTSRAWDNGYGYTF
TRBV6-1	many	TRBJ2-7	.	TGTGCCAGCAGCCCAAGGAGGACCGGGAACGAGCAGTACTTC	CASSPRRTGNEQYF
TRBV12-3/TRBV12-4	many	TRBJ1-1	.	TGTGCCAGCTTTATGGGCACTGAAGCTTTCTTT	CASFMGTEAFF
TRBV30	many	TRBJ2-5	.	TGTGCCTGGAGTCCCGGCGCAGGGGCCCAGTACTTC	CAWSPGAGAQYF
TRBV2	many	TRBJ2-3	.	TGTGCCACGTCTCTTCCCTCACGGGGGACAGATACGCAGTATTTT	CATSLPSRGTDTQYF
TRBV19	.	TRBJ2-1	.	TGTGCCAGTAGTATAGCCCTCAGCGCCTACAATGAGCAGTTCTTC	CASSIALSAYNEQFF
TRBV19	.	TRBJ2-5	.	TGTGCCAGTGGAACCCGCAGGACCGGAGAGACCCAGTACTTC	CASGTRRTGETQYF
TRBV19	few	TRBJ1-2	.	TGTGCCAGTAGTATAGCGAGCACGAATAACTATGGCTACACCTTC	CASSIASTNNYGYTF
TRBV5-6	few	TRBJ1-5	.	TGTGCCAGCAGCTTGTGGTTCAGAAATCAGCCCCAGCATTTT	CASSLWFRNQPQHF
TRBV11-2	many	TRBJ2-3	.	TGTGCCAGCAGCTTAGTTGGGATGACCGCCGATACGCAGTATTTT	CASSLVGMTADTQYF
TRBV5-6	many	TRBJ2-7	TRBD2	TGTGCCAGCAGCTGGGGACTAGCGGGAGGAAACGAGCAGTACTTC	CASSWGLAGGNEQYF
TRBV29-1	many	TRBJ2-3	.	TGCAGCGTTGCTTTATCGGGGGACACAGATACGCAGTATTTT	CSVALSGDTDTQYF
TRBV11-2	once	TRBJ2-1	TRBD2	TGTGCCAGTAGCCCCGGCTGGGGCGGGAGAGCACGCTACAATGAGCAGTTCTTC	CASSPGWGGRARYNEQFF
TRBV30	many	TRBJ1-4	.	TGTGCCTGGAGTGGACAGTGGGCAACTAATGAAAAACTGTTTTTT	CAWSGQWATNEKLFF
TRBV28	many	TRBJ2-7	TRBD2	TGTGCCAGCAACTCTCCAGCGGGAGGAGCGCAGTACTTC	CASNSPAGGAQYF
TRBV27	few	TRBJ2-1	TRBD1	TGTGCCAGCAGTCCACGGGACAGGGCCTTCAATGAGCAGTTCTTC	CASSPRDRAFNEQFF
TRBV20-1	few	TRBJ2-5	.	TGCAGTGCTAGAGATTTCAACCGGACAAAGGAGACCCAGTACTTC	CSARDFNRTKETQYF
TRBV27	.	TRBJ2-5	.	TGTGCCAGCAGTATCGGGGGACCGGAAGTGACCCAGTACTTC	CASSIGGPEVTQYF
TRBV11-1	many	TRBJ1-2	.	TGTGCCAGCAGCTCCCCGGACGGGGGGCCGGGTGCAGGTGGCTACACCTTC	CASSSPDGGPGAGGYTF
TRBV7-2	many	TRBJ1-2	TRBD1	TGTGCCAGCAGCTTCCCCGGGACAGGGATAAGTGGCTACACCTTC	CASSFPGTGISGYTF
TRBV20-1	.	TRBJ1-3	TRBD1	TGCAGTGCTAGAGAAGTGGCGGCAGGGGGCGAGAGAGGAAACACCATATATTTT	CSAREVAAGGERGNTIYF
TRBV20-1	many	TRBJ1-1	TRBD1	TGCAGTGCTAGGTTGACAGGGCCTGAAGCTTTCTTT	CSARLTGPEAFF
TRBV5-1	.	TRBJ2-3	TRBD2	TGCGCCAGCAGCCAAAGCGGGAGGGCGGTAGATACGCAGTATTTT	CASSQSGRAVDTQYF
TRBV28	many	TRBJ2-7	TRBD1	TGTGCCAGCAGTCGGGGACAGGAGGTCGAGCAGTACTTC	CASSRGQEVEQYF
TRBV7-9	.	TRBJ2-2	TRBD2	TGTGCCAGCAGAGCGGGAGGGATTCCCGGGGAGCTGTTTTTT	CASRAGGIPGELFF
TRBV19	.	TRBJ1-2	.	TGTGCCAGTAGTCCCGGGGCCGAAGCGGGCTACACCTTC	CASSPGAEAGYTF
TRBV20-1	.	TRBJ2-5	TRBD1	TGCAGTGCTAGGAATAGACAGGGTCAAGAGACCCAGTACTTC	CSARNRQGQETQYF
TRBV29-1	.	TRBJ2-7	TRBD1	TGCAGCGTTTATGGCAGGGGGCGTCCTGACGAGCAGTACTTC	CSVYGRGRPDEQYF
TRBV7-9	.	TRBJ2-4	.	TGTGCCACCGACTTAGAGGGCAAAAACATTCAGTACTTC	CATDLEGKNIQYF
TRBV5-1	many	TRBJ1-1	.	TGCGCCAGCTACGAGGTTGCAAGCACTGAAGCTTTCTTT	CASYEVASTEAFF
TRBV20-1	.	TRBJ1-2	.	TGCAGTGCTAGACCCCTGCGGGGTAGGGATGGCTACACCTTC	CSARPLRGRDGYTF
TRBV11-2	.	TRBJ1-5	TRBD1	TGTGCCAGCGCCCTGGACAGGGGGGCGCGGCCCCAGCATTTT	CASALDRGARPQHF
TRBV27	few	TRBJ2-1	TRBD2	TGTGCCAGCAGTGCCGCTAGGACTAGCGGGAGTGCTGAGCAGTTCTTC	CASSAARTSGSAEQFF
TRBV27	many	TRBJ1-2	.	TGTGCCAGCAGTCCCCGCGGGGGGCGAGGGATCTATGGCTACACCTTC	CASSPRGGRGIYGYTF
TRBV29-1	.	TRBJ2-2	.	TGCAGCGTTGAAGCGGACCACACCGGGGAGCTGTTTTTT	CSVEADHTGELFF
TRBV4-1	few	TRBJ2-3	.	TGCGCCAGCACCACGGGACGGGGGACAGATACGCAGTATTTT	CASTTGRGTDTQYF
TRBV30	few	TRBJ2-1	TRBD2	TGTGCCTGGAGTATAGCGGGAGGTTACAATGAGCAGTTCTTC	CAWSIAGGYNEQFF
TRBV2	.	TRBJ1-6	.	TGTGCCAGCAGCGGGGGACCCTATAATTCACCCCCCCACTTT	CASSGGPYNSPPHF